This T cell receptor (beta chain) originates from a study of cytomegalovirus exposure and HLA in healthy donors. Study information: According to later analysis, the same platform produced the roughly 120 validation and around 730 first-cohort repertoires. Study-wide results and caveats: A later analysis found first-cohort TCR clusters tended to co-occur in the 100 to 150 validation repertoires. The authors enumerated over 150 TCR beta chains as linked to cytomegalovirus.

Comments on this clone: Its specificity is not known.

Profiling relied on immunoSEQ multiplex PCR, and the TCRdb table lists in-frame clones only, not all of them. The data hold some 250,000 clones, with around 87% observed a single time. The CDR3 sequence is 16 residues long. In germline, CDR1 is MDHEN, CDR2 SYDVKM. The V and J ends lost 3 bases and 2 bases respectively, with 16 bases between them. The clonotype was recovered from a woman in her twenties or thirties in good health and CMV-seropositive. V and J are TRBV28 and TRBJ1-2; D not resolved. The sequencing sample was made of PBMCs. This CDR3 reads CASSFGGSEVNYGYTF. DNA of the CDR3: TGTGCCAGCAGTTTTGGAGGGTCGGAGGTCAACTATGGCTACACCTTC.